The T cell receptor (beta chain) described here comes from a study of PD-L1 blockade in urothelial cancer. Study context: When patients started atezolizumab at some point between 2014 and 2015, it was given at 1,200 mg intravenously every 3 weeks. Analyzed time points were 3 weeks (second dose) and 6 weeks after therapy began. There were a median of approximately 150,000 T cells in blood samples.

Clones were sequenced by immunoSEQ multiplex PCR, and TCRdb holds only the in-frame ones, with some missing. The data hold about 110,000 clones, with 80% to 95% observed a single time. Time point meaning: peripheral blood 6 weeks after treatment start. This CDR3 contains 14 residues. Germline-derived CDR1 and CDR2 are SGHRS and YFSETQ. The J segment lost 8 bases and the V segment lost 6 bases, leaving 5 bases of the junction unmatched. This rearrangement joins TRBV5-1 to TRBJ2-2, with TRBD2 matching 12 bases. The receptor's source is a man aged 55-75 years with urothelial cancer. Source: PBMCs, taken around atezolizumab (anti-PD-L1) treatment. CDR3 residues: CASTSGRAVGELFF. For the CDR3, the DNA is TGCGCCAGCACTAGCGGGAGGGCCGTAGGGGAGCTGTTTTTT.